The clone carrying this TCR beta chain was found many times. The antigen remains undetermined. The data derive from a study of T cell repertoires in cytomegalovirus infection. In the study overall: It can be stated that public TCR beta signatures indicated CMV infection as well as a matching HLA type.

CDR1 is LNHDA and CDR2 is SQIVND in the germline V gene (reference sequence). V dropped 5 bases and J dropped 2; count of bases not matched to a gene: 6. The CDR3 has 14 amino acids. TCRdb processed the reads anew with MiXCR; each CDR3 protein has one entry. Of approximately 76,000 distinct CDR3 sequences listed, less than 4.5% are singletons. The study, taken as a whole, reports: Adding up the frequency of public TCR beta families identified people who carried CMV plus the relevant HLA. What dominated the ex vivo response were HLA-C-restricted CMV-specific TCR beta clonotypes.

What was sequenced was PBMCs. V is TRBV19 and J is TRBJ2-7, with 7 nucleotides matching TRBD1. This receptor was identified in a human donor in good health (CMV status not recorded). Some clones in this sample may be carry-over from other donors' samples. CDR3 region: CASSPTGEPYEQYF. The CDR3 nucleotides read TGTGCCAGTAGTCCCACAGGGGAACCCTACGAGCAGTACTTC.